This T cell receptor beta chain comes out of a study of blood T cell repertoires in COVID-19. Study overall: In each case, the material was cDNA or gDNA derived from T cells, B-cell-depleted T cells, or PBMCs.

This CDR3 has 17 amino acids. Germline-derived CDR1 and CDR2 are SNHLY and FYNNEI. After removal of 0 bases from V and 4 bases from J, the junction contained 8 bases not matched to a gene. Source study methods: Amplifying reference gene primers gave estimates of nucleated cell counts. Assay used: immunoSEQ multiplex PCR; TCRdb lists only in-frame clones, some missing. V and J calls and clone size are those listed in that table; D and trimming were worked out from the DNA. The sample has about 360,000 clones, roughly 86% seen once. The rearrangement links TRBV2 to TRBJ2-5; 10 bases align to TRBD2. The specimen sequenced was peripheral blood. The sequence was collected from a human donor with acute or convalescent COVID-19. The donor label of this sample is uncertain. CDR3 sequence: CASSEARGSGRLETQYF. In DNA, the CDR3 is TGTGCCAGCAGTGAAGCCAGGGGTAGCGGGAGGTTAGAGACCCAGTACTTC. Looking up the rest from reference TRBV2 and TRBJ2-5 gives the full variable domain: EPEVTQTPSHQVTQMGQEVILRCVPISNHLYFYWYRQILGQKVEFLVSFYNNEISEKSEIFDDQFSVERPDGSNFTLKIRSTKLEDSAMYFCASSEARGSGRLETQYFGPGTRLLVL.